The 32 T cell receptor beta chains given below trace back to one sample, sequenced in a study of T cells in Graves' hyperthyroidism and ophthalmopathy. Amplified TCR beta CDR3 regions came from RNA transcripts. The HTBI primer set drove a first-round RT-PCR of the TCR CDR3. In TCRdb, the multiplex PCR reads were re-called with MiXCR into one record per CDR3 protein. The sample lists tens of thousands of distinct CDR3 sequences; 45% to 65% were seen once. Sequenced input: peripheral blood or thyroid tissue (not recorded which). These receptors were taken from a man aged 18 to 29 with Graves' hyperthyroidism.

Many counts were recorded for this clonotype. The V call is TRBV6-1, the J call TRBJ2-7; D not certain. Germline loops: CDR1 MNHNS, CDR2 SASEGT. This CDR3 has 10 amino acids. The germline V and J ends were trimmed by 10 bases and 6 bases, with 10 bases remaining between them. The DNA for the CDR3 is TGTGCCATTTCCCACCCCGAGCAGTACTTC. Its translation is CAISHPEQYF.

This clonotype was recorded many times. CDR3 nucleotides: TGTGCCAGCAGTGAACGGGGGGTCGTGAGTGGAAAACTGTTTTTT. It specifies CASSERGVVSGKLFF. The J gene is TRBJ1-4, the V gene TRBV6-1, with D perhaps matching TRBD1 (5 bases). The CDR3 has 15 residues. With 2 bases removed from V and 10 bases from J, the gap between germline ends came to 17 bases. Germline CDR1 is MNHNS and CDR2 is SASEGT.

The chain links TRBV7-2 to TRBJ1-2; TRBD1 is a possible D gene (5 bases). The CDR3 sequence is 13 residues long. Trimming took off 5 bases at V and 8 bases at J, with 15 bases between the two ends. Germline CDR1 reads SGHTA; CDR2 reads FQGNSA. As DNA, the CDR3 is TGTGCCAGCAGCAGAACCGGGACTAGCGGCTACACCTTC. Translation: CASSRTGTSGYTF.

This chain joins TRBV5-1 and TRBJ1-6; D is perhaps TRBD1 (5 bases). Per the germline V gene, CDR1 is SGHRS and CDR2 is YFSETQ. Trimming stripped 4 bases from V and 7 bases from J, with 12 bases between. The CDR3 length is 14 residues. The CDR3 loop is CASSVGAGNSPLHF. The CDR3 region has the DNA TGCGCCAGCAGCGTCGGGGCTGGAAATTCACCCCTCCACTTT.

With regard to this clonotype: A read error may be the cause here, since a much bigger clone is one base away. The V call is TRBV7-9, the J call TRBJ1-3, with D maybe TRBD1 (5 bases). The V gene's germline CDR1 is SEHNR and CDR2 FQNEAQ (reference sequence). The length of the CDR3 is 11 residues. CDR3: CVGSLVGAIYF. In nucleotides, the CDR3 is TGTGTCGGCAGCCTGGTGGGGGCCATATATTTT. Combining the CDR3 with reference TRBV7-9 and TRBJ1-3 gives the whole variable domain DTGVSQNPRHKITKRGQNVTFRCDPISEHNRLYWYRQTLGQGPEFLTYFQNEAQLEKSRLLSDRFSAERPKGSFSTLEIQRTEQGDSAMYLCVGSLVGAIYFGEGSWLTVV.

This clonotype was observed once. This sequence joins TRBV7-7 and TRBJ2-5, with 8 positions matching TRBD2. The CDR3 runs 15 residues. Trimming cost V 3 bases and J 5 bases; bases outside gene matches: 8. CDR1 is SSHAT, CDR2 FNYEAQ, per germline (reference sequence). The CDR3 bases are TGTGCCAGCAGCTTCCCGTTTAGCGGGGCGGAGACCCAGTACTTC. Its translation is CASSFPFSGAETQYF.

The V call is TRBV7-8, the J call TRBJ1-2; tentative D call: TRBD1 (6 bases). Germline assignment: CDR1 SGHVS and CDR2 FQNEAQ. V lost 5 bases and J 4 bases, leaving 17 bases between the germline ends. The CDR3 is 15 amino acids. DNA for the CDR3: TGTGCCAGCAGCAGCCGCCAGGGGTGGGTCTATGGCTACACCTTC. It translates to CASSSRQGWVYGYTF.

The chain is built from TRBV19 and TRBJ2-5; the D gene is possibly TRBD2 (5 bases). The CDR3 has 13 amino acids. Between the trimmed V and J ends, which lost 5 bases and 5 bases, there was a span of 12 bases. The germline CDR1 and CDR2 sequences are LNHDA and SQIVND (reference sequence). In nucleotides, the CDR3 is TGTGCCAGTAGTGAGCTAGCAGGCGAGACCCAGTACTTC. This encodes CASSELAGETQYF. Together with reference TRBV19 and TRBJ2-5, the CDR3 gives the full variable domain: DGGITQSPKYLFRKEGQNVTLSCEQNLNHDAMYWYRQDPGQGLRLIYYSQIVNDFQKGDIAEGYSVSREKKESFPLTVTSAQKNPTAFYLCASSELAGETQYFGPGTRLLVL.

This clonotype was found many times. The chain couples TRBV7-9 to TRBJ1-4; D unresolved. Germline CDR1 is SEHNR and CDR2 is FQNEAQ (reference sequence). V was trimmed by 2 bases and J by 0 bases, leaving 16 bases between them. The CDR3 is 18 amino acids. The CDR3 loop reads CASSLPNSAGATNEKLFF. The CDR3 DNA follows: TGTGCCAGCAGCTTACCCAACAGTGCGGGTGCAACTAATGAAAAACTGTTTTTT. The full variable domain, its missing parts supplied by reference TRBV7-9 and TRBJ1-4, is DTGVSQNPRHKITKRGQNVTFRCDPISEHNRLYWYRQTLGQGPEFLTYFQNEAQLEKSRLLSDRFSAERPKGSFSTLEIQRTEQGDSAMYLCASSLPNSAGATNEKLFFGSGTQLSVL.

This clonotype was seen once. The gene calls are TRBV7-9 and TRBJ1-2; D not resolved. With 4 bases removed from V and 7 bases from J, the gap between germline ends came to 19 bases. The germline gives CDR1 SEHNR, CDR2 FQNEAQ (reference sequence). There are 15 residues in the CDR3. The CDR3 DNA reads TGTGCCAGCAGCTCCCCCTACTACGAGCAGTCTGGCTACACCTTC. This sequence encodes CASSSPYYEQSGYTF.

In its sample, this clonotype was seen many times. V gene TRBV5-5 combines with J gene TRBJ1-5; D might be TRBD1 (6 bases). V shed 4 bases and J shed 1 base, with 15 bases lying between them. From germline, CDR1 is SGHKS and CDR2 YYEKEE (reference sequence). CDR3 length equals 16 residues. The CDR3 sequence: CASSEQGLRSNQPQHF. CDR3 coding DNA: TGTGCCAGCAGCGAACAGGGTTTGAGAAGCAATCAGCCCCAGCATTTT.

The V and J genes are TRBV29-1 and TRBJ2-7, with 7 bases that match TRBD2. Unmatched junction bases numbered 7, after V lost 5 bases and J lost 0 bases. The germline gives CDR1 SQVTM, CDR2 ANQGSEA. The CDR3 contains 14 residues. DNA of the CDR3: TGCAGCGTTACCGGGACTACTAACTCCTACGAGCAGTACTTC. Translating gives CSVTGTTNSYEQYF.

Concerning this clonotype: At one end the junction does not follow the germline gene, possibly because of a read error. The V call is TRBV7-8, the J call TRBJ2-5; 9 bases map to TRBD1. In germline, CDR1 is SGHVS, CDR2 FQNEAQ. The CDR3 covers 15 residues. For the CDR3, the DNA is TGTGCCAGCAACCTGGGACAGGGCGACCAAGAGGCCCAGTACTTC. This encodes CASNLGQGDQEAQYF.

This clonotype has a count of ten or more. CDR3 nucleotides: TGTGCCAGCAGATTAACAGGGATGTTTGAAAAACTGTTTTTT. This codes for CASRLTGMFEKLFF. The chain employs TRBV28 and TRBJ1-4; TRBD1 might be the D (6 bases). This CDR3 spans 14 amino acids. Germline V gene sequence: CDR1 MDHEN, CDR2 SYDVKM. The V end was cut by 6 bases, the J end by 7 bases, with 15 bases between.

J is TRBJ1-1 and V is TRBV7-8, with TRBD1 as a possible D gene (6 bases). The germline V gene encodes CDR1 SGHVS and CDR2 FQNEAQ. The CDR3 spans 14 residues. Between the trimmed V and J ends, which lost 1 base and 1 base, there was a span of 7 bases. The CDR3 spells CASSLEGQNTEAFF. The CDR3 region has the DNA TGTGCCAGCAGCTTAGAGGGACAGAACACTGAAGCTTTCTTT.

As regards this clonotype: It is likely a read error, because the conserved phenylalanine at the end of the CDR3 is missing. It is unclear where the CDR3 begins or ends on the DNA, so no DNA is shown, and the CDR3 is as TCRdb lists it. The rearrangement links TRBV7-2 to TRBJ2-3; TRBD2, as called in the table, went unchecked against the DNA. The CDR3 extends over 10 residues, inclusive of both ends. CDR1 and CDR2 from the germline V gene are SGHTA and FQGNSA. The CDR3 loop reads CASSSRSGDY.

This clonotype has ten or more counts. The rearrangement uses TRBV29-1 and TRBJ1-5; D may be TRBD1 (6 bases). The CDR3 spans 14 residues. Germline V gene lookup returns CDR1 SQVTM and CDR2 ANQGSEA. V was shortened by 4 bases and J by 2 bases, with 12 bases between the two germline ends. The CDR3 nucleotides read TGCAGCGTTGGGGGGGGCGGACGCAATCAGCCCCAGCATTTT. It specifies CSVGGGGRNQPQHF.

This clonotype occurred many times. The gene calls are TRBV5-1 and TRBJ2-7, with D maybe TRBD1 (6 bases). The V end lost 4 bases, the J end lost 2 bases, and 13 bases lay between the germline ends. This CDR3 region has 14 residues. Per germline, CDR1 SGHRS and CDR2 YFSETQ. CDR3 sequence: CASSLDRLPYEQYF. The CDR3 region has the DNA TGCGCCAGCAGCCTCGACAGGCTTCCCTACGAGCAGTACTTC.

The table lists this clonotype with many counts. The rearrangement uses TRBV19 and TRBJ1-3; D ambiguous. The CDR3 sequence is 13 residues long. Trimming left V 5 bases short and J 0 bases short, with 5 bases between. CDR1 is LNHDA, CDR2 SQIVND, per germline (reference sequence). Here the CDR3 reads CASSAYSGNTIYF. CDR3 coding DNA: TGTGCCAGTAGTGCCTACTCTGGAAACACCATATATTTT.

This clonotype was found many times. CDR3 in amino acids: CASSQKQGAGYGYTF. DNA for the CDR3: TGTGCCAGCAGCCAGAAACAGGGGGCTGGTTATGGCTACACCTTC. The rearrangement joins TRBV4-2 to TRBJ1-2, with 9 bases matching TRBD1. Germline assignment: CDR1 LGHNA and CDR2 YNFKEQ. V shed 3 bases and J 5 bases; nucleotides not matched to a gene: 7. The CDR3 totals 15 residues.

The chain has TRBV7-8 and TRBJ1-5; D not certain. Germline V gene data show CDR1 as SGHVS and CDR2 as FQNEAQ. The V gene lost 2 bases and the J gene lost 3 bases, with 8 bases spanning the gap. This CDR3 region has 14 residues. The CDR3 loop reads CASSLYSLNQPQHF. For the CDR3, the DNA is TGTGCCAGCAGCTTATACAGCCTCAATCAGCCCCAGCATTTT.

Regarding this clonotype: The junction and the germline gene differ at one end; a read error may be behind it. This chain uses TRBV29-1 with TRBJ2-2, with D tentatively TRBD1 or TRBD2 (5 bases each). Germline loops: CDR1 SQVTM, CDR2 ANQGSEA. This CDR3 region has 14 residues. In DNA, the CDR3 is TGCAGCGTTAGGGGTAGAAGAAGAGCCGGGGAGCAGTTTTTT. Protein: CSVRGRRRAGEQFF.

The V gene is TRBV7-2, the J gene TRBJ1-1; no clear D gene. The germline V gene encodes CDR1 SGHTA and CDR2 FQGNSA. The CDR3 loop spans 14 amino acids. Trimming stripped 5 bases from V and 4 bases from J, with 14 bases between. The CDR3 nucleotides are TGTGCCAGCAGCCTCAGTTGGAAGGGCACTGAAGCTTTCTTT. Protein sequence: CASSLSWKGTEAFF.

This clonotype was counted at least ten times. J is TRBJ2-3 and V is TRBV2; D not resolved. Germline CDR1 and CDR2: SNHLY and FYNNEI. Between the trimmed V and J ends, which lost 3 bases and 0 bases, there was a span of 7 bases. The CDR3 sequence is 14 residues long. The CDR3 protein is CASSDRHSTDTQYF. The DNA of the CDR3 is TGTGCCAGCAGTGATCGACATAGCACAGATACGCAGTATTTT.

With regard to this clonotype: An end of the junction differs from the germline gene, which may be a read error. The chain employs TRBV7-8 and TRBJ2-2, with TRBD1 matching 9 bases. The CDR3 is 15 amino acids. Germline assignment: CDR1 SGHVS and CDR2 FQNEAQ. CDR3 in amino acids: CASRSGTGSTGELFF. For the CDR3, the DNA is TGTGCCAGCAGGTCTGGGACAGGGTCCACCGGGGAGCTGTTTTTC.

The CDR3 DNA follows: TGTGCCACCAGCAGCTTTGATGGGGGCCCTGAAGCTTTCTTT. It translates to CATSSFDGGPEAFF. J is TRBJ1-1 and V is TRBV15, with a weak D call TRBD1 (6 bases). Per germline, CDR1 LNHNV and CDR2 YYDKDF (reference sequence). Trimming cost V 3 bases and J 6 bases, with 14 bases left between them. The CDR3 spans 14 residues.

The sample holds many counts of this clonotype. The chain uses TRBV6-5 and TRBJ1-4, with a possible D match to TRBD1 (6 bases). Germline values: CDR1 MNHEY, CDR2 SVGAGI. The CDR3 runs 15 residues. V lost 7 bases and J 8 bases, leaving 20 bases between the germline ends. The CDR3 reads CASTLRRGSGEKLFF. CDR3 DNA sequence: TGTGCCAGCACCTTGCGAAGGGGGTCTGGGGAAAAACTGTTTTTT.

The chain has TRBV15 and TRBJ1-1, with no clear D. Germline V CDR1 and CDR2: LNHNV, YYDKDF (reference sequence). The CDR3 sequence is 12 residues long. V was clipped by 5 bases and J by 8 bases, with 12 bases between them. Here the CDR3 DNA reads TGTGCCACCAGCGGACGCATCGAGGAAGCTTTCTTT. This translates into CATSGRIEEAFF.

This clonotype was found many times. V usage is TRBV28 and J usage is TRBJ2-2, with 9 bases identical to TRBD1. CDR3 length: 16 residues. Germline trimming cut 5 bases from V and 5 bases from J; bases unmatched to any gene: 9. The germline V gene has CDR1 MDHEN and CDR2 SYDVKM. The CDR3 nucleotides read TGTGCCAGCAGTCGAATCACAGGGGGCGGTACCGGGGAGCTGTTTTTT. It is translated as CASSRITGGGTGELFF.

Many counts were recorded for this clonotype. CDR3 coding DNA: TGCGCCAGCAGCCAAGAACGGGACTCCTACGAGCAGTACTTC. It yields the protein CASSQERDSYEQYF. The J gene is TRBJ2-7, the V gene TRBV4-1; perhaps TRBD2 as D (5 bases). The germline V gene encodes CDR1 MGHRA and CDR2 YSYEKL. V shed 0 bases and J shed 0 bases, with 6 bases lying between them. The CDR3 has 14 residues.

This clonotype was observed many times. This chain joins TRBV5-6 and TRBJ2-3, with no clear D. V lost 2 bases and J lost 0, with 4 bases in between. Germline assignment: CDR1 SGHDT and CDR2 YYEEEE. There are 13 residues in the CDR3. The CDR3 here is CASSLGSTDTQYF. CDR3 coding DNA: TGTGCCAGCAGCTTAGGGAGCACAGATACGCAGTATTTT. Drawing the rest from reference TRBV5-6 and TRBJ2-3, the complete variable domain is DAGVTQSPTHLIKTRGQQVTLRCSPKSGHDTVSWYQQALGQGPQFIFQYYEEEERQRGNFPDRFSGHQFPNYSSELNVNALLLGDSALYLCASSLGSTDTQYFGPGTRLTVL.

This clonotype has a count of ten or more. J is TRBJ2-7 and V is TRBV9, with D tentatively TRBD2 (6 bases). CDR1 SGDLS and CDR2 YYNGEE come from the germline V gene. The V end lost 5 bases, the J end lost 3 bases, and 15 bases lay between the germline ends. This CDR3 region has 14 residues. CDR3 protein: CASSADGSLYEQYF. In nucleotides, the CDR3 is TGTGCCAGCAGTGCGGACGGGAGCCTCTACGAGCAGTACTTC.